This TCR beta chain was retrieved from a study of blood T cell repertoires in COVID-19. About the research overall: From the United States, Italy and Spain came samples of acute and convalescent COVID-19. T cells, B-cell-depleted T cells, or PBMCs provided the cDNA or gDNA that served as material.

This clone was seen just once. Authors' data handling: Estimation of nucleated cell counts was performed using reference gene primer amplification. TCRdb's copy holds only in-frame clones and misses some; the assay was immunoSEQ multiplex PCR. The V and J calls and the clone size are those of that table, but D and trimming were determined from the DNA. The data contain over 400,000 clones, approximately 85% of them singletons. CDR1 and CDR2 from the germline V gene are MDHEN and SYDVKM. The V and J ends lost 2 bases and 4 bases respectively, with 6 bases between them. The CDR3 is 13 residues long. V and J are TRBV28 and TRBJ1-3; D not certain. The sequenced material came from peripheral blood. The TCR originated in a human donor in a cohort sampled during active COVID-19. DNA for the CDR3: TGTGCCAGCAGTTTACCATTCGGAAACACCATATATTTT. Its protein product is CASSLPFGNTIYF.